There are a few counts of the clone carrying this T cell receptor beta chain. Its antigen remains unidentified. Bone marrow was sampled from every patient at the time of active disease. The data stem from a study of read filtering for tumor transcriptome and immune sequencing. As for the study in general: R-ISS stage counts were fewer than ten for I, about 15 for II, 7 for III.

General study results and limits: Sorted CD138-negative bone marrow cells were not purified T cells.

Germline V CDR1 and CDR2: SEHNR, FQNEAQ (reference sequence). The CDR3 consists of 17 residues. V was clipped by 2 bases and J by 1 base; unmatched bases: 4. From 300 to 450 ng of RNA, a library with molecular barcoded alpha/delta and beta/gamma adaptors was made. TCRdb redid the calling of the reads with MiXCR, one entry per CDR3 protein. The sample records 50,000 to 65,000 distinct CDR3 sequences, approximately 13% being singletons. The sequenced sample was a population of CD138-negative cells sorted from bone marrow. The receptor comes from a donor aged 40 or over with multiple myeloma. This rearrangement joins TRBV7-9 to TRBJ2-5; TRBD2 matches 13 bases. CDR3 nucleotides: TGTGCCAGCAGCTTACCGACTAGCGGGGGGATCCAAGAGACCCAGTACTTC. Protein sequence: CASSLPTSGGIQETQYF.